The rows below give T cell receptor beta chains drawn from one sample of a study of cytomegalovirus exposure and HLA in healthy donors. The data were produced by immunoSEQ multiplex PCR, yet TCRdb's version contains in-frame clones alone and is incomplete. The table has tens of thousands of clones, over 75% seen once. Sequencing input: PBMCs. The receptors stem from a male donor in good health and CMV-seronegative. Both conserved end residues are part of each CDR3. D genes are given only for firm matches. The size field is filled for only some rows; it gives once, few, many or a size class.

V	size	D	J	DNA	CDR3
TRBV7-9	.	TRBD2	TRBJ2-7	TGTGCCAGCAGCGTGAGCGGGGTGAGCTCCTACGAGCAGTACTTC	CASSVSGVSSYEQYF
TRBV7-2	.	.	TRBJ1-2	TGTGCCAGCAGCCGAACCGGGAGAACCCTCTATGGCTACACCTTC	CASSRTGRTLYGYTF
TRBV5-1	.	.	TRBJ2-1	TGCGCCAGCAGCTTGGAAGGGGCATGGAAGTCCTACAATGAGCAGTTCTTC	CASSLEGAWKSYNEQFF
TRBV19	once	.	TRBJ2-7	TGTGCCAGTAGTGTTCCGGAGAGGCCCTACGAGCAGTACTTC	CASSVPERPYEQYF
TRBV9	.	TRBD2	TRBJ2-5	TGTGCCAGCAGCGTAGGCCCAGGGACTAGAGAGACCCAGTACTTC	CASSVGPGTRETQYF
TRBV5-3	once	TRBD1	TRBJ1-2	TGTGCCAGAAGCCCTCACAGGGGATCGAGCTATGGCTACACCTTC	CARSPHRGSSYGYTF
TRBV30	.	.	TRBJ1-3	TGTGCCTGGAGCTACGGGGGTTCGAAAAACACCATATATTTT	CAWSYGGSKNTIYF
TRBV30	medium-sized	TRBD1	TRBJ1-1	TGTGCCTGGAGTGTACCCGACAGGGGCTCTAGCACGGCTTTCTTT	CAWSVPDRGSSTAFF
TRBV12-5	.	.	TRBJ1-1	TGTGCTAGTGGCTGGCGGGTGTTGAGCACTGAAGCTTTCTTT	CASGWRVLSTEAFF
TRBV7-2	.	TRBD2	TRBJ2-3	TGTGCCAGCAGCTTATCCCGGACTAGCGGGGGGGTAGATACGCAGTATTTT	CASSLSRTSGGVDTQYF
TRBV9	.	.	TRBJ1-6	TGTGCCAGCAGCGTAGACGACACAGTTCCTAATTCACCCCTCCACTTT	CASSVDDTVPNSPLHF
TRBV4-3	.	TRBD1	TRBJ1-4	TGCGCCAGCAGCCAGGGTACAGGGGCGACCCTAGGCGGACTGTTTTTT	CASSQGTGATLGGLFF
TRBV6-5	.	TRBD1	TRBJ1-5	TGTGCCAGCAGTTACTCGAGGGGGCCCAATCAGCCCCAGCATTTT	CASSYSRGPNQPQHF
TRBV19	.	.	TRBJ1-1	TGTGCCAGTAATGCTCTTCGGGACACTGAAGCTTTCTTT	CASNALRDTEAFF
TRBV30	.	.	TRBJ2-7	TGTGCCTGGCGGGCGGGGGCCTCCTACGAGCAGTACTTC	CAWRAGASYEQYF
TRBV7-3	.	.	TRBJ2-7	TGTGCCAGCAGCTTAGTCGGAGGGCCTAACGAGCAGTACTTC	CASSLVGGPNEQYF
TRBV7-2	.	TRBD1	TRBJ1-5	TGTGCCAGCAGCTGGACAGGGAATCAGCCCCAGCATTTT	CASSWTGNQPQHF
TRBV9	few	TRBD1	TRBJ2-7	TGTGCCAGCAGCCTCACAACAGGGGCTACCTACGAGCAGTACTTC	CASSLTTGATYEQYF
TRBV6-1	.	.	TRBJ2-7	TGTGCCAGCAGTGAAGCAATAGGGGGGGCCTACGAGCAGTACTTC	CASSEAIGGAYEQYF
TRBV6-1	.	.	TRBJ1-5	TGTGCCAGCACCTATGGACAGACTAGCAATCAGCCCCAGCATTTT	CASTYGQTSNQPQHF
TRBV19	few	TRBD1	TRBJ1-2	TGTGCCAGTAGTGCGGGACTCATAGAGGGGGCCTCCTATGGCTACACCTTC	CASSAGLIEGASYGYTF
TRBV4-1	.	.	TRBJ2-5	TGCGCCAGCAGCCGCTTACAGGTCCAAGAGACCCAGTACTTC	CASSRLQVQETQYF
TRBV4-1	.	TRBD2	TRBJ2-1	TGCGCCAGCAGCCAAGAAATTGGGACTAGAAGTGTCCTAGGGCCCCACAATGAGCAGTTCTTC	CASSQEIGTRSVLGPHNEQFF
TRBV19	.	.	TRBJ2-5	TGTGCCAGTAGGGACAGAAACACCGCTCAAGAGACCCAGTACTTC	CASRDRNTAQETQYF
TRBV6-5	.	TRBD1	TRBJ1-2	TGTGCCAGCAGTTACTCGGAACAGGGGGCAAACGGCTACACCTTC	CASSYSEQGANGYTF
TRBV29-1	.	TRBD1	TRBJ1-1	TGCAGCGCCGAGAGGACAGGGAACACTGAAGCTTTCTTT	CSAERTGNTEAFF
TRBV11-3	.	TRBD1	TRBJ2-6	TGTGCCAGCAGCCAGTCGACAGGGGGCATCAACGTCCTGACTTTC	CASSQSTGGINVLTF
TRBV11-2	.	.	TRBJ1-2	TGTGCCAGCAGCTTAGATCTCTATGGCTACACCTTC	CASSLDLYGYTF
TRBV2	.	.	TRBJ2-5	TGTGCCAGCAGTGAAGGTCCAGCGTTTTCGTCCCAGTACTTC	CASSEGPAFSSQYF
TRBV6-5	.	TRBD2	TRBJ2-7	TGTGCCAGCAGCCGTACTAGCGGGGGGGCGGGTGAGCAGTACTTC	CASSRTSGGAGEQYF
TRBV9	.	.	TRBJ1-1	TGTGCCAGCAGCGTGCAGGGCCAGAACACTGAAGCTTTCTTT	CASSVQGQNTEAFF
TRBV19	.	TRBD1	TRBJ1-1	TGTGCCAGTACGGATGGACAGGGGTACAGGAGCAGGGACACTGAAGCTTTCTTT	CASTDGQGYRSRDTEAFF
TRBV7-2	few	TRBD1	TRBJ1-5	TGTGCCAGCAGTAACAGGGCAGGGGGCGATCAGCCCCAGCATTTT	CASSNRAGGDQPQHF
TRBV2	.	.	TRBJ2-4	TGTGCCAGCAGTGATCGACGTCTGATAGCCGGACAGAACAGAAGGAAAAACAGTCAGTACTTC	CASSDRRLIAGQNRRKNSQYF
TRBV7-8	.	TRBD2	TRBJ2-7	TGTGCCAGCAGCTTTCTTGGGTCTAGCGGTGTCTTT	CASSFLGSSGVF
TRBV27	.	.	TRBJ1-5	TGTGCCAGCAGGCACCTGGCTGTAAGGGGCGCGAGCAATCAGCCCCAGCATTTT	CASRHLAVRGASNQPQHF
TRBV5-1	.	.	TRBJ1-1	TGCGCCAGCAGCTTGACAGTCAACACTGAAGCTTTCTTT	CASSLTVNTEAFF
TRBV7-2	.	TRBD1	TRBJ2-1	TGTGCCAGCAGCTCATTAGGGACAGGGACAACGTCCTACAATGAGCAGTTCTTC	CASSSLGTGTTSYNEQFF
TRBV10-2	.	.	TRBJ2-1	TGCGCCAGCAGTGAAGGGCGGGCCAACAATGAGCAGTTCTTC	CASSEGRANNEQFF
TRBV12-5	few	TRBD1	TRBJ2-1	TGTGCTAGTGGTTTGGGTAGGGGGCTTGCCCTGAAAGACAATGAGCAGTTCTTC	CASGLGRGLALKDNEQFF
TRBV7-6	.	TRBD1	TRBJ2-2	TGTGCCAGCAGCCTAGGGGGACAGGGGGCGAACCCCGGGGAGCTGTTTTTT	CASSLGGQGANPGELFF
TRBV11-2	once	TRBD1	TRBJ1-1	TGTGCCAGCAGCTTATATGTGACAGGGGTATCTGAAGCTTTCTTT	CASSLYVTGVSEAFF
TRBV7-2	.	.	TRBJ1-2	TGTGCCAGCAGCTTAGAAGAGGGAATTACTCGTGGCTACACCTTC	CASSLEEGITRGYTF
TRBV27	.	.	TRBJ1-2	TGTGCCAGCAGTTTAAAGGGGGGGGGCTACACCTTC	CASSLKGGGYTF
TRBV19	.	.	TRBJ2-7	TGTGCCAGTAGTATTGGTTCCGAGCAGTACTTC	CASSIGSEQYF
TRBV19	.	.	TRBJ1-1	TGTGCCAGTAGCTCCAGGGGCCTCTATACTGAAGCTTTCTTT	CASSSRGLYTEAFF
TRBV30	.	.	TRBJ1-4	TGTGCCTGGAGTGTAAGGAGCGGGGGTAATGAAAAACTGTTTTTT	CAWSVRSGGNEKLFF
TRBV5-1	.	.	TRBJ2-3	TGCGCCAGCAGCTTGGCCCCCCAGGGTCTCAGCACAGATACGCAGTATTTT	CASSLAPQGLSTDTQYF
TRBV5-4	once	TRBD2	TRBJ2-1	TGTGCCAGCAGCTTACTAGCGGGGGGGAACAATGAGCAGTTCTTC	CASSLLAGGNNEQFF
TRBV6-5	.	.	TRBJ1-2	TGTGCCAGCGGAGAGGGCCACGCTGTTTCCCTTGGCTACACCTTC	CASGEGHAVSLGYTF
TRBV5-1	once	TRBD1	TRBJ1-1	TGCGCCAGCAGCGTAGGACAGGCGGGTCTCACTGAAGCTTTCTTT	CASSVGQAGLTEAFF
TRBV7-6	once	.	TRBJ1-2	TGTGCCAGCAGCTTAGGACCCCGGCAGGGTGGCTATGGCTACACCTTC	CASSLGPRQGGYGYTF